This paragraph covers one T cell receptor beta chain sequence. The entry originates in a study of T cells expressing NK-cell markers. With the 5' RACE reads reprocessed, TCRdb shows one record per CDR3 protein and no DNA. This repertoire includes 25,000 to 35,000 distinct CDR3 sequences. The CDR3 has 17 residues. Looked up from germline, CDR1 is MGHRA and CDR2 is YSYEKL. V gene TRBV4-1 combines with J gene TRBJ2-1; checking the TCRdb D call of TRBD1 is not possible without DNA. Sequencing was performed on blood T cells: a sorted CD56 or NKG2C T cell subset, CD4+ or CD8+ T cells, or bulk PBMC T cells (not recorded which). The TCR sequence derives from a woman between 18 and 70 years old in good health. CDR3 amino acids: CASSQDLGDRAYNEQFF.